The following is a TCR beta chain sequence with its context. At the DNA level, this CDR3 is encoded by other sequences in the same sample as well. The sample is drawn from a study of CD8+ T cells in alopecia areata. Across the whole study: Those patients who were treated received oral tofacitinib, which was given at 5 to 10 mg twice daily for moderate-to-severe alopecia areata.

Extraction of RNA preceded its reverse transcription into cDNA, which served as the sequencing template. This table comes from immunoSEQ multiplex PCR, and its TCRdb copy is limited to in-frame clones, with some not included. The table has approximately 150,000 clones, 85% to 90% seen once; the top ten hold approximately 15%. Researchers gathered lesional scalp punch biopsies and peripheral blood from patients with alopecia areata. Investigators sorted PBMCs to obtain both CD4+ and CD8+ T cells. This material consisted of CD8+ T cells sorted from blood, taken at week 0. This TCR came from a human donor with alopecia areata.

The CDR3, as DNA: TGCGCCAGCAGCTTGGGCAGGGCCTCCTACGAGCAGTACTTC. Translated, it gives CASSLGRASYEQYF. The chain employs TRBV5-1 and TRBJ2-7; weak D call: TRBD1 (5 bases). V dropped 0 bases and J dropped 0 bases, with 7 bases sitting between them. Per germline, CDR1 SGHRS and CDR2 YFSETQ. The CDR3 extends over 14 amino acids.